This T cell receptor beta chain was profiled in a study of T cells expressing NK-cell markers. Looking at the study overall: Sorted T-cell subsets CD3+CD56+NKG2C+, CD3+CD56+NKG2C- and CD3+CD56-NKG2C+ were TCR beta-sequenced. Eight donors were sequenced, of whom seven were HCMV-seropositive, while the remaining one was HCMV-seronegative. General study results and limits: For a few donors, these clonotypes were likewise the leading ones in the CD3+CD56-NKG2C+ fraction. The study found dominant NKG2C+ clonotypes at 1.0-7.0% of CD8+ T cells in about six donors.

Germline V gene sequence: CDR1 MGHRA, CDR2 YSYEKL. This CDR3 is 15 amino acids long. In regard to this clonotype: Antigen specificity is unknown.

Reanalyzing the 5' RACE reads, TCRdb keeps one entry per CDR3 protein, without DNA. The clone table shows about 150,000 distinct CDR3 sequences, with the ten largest holding less than 40%. Specimen: blood T cells: a sorted CD56 or NKG2C T cell subset, CD4+ or CD8+ T cells, or bulk PBMC T cells (not recorded which). J is TRBJ1-1 and V is TRBV4-1; TCRdb returns TRBD1, unconfirmable since there is no DNA. This clonotype originated in a woman between 50 and 59 years old in good health. CDR3 sequence: CASSLTQGQNTEAFF.